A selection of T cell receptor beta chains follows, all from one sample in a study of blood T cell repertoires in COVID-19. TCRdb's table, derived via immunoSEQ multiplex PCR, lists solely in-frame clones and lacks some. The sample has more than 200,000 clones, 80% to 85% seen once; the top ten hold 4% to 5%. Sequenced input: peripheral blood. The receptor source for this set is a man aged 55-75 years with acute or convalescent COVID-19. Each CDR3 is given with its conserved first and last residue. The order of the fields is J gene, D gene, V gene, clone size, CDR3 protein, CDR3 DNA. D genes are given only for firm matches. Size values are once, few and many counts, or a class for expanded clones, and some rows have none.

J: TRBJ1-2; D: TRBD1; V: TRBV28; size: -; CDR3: CASGTGGRGYTF; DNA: TGTGCCAGCGGGACAGGGGGACGAGGCTACACCTTC
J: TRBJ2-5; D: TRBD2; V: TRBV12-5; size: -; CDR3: CASGLTRGGLVETQYF; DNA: TGTGCTAGTGGCCTGACCCGGGGGGGCCTTGTGGAGACCCAGTACTTC
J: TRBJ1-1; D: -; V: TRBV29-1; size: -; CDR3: CSADSMNTEAFF; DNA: TGCAGCGCGGACAGCATGAACACTGAAGCTTTCTTT
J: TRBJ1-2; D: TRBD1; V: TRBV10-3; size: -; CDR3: CAISDPMNPGTAPVNYGYTF; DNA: TGTGCCATCAGTGACCCAATGAACCCCGGGACAGCGCCGGTGAACTATGGCTACACCTTC
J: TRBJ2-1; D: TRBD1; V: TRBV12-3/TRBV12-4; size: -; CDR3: CASQGQGRNEQFF; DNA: TGTGCCAGCCAAGGACAGGGGCGCAATGAGCAGTTCTTC
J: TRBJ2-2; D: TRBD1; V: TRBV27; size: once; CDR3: CASTVGTGGNTGELFF; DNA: TGTGCCAGCACTGTGGGGACAGGGGGTAACACCGGGGAGCTGTTTTTT
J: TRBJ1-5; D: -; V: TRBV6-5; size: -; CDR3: CASTGSNQPQHF; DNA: TGTGCCAGCACGGGGAGCAATCAGCCCCAGCATTTT
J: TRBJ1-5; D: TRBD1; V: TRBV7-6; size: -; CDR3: CASSLGTGGNQPQHF; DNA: TGTGCCAGCAGCTTAGGGACAGGGGGCAATCAGCCCCAGCATTTT
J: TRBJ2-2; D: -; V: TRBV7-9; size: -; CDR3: CASSVLQGFGELFF; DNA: TGTGCCAGCAGCGTATTACAGGGCTTCGGGGAGCTGTTTTTT
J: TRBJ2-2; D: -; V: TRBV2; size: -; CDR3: CASSDVYQTGELFF; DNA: TGTGCCAGCAGTGACGTCTACCAAACCGGGGAGCTGTTTTTT
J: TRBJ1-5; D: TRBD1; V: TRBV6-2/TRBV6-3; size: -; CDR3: CASSPPGGGRNQPQHF; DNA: TGTGCCAGCAGCCCCCCGGGAGGGGGCCGCAATCAGCCCCAGCATTTT
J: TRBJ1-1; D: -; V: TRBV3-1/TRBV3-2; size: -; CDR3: CASSQVVGETEAFF; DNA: TGTGCCAGCAGCCAAGTCGTAGGAGAGACTGAAGCTTTCTTT
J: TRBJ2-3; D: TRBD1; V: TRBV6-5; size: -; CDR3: CASSYFGTGGDTQYF; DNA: TGTGCCAGCAGTTACTTCGGGACAGGTGGAGATACGCAGTATTTT
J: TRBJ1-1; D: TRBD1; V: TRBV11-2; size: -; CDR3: CASSFRQGTSNTEAFF; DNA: TGTGCCAGCAGCTTTCGACAGGGGACATCGAACACTGAAGCTTTCTTT
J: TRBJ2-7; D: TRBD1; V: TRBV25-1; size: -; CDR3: CASRDRDQAGSYEQYF; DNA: TGTGCCAGCAGGGACAGGGACCAGGCCGGCTCCTACGAGCAGTACTTC
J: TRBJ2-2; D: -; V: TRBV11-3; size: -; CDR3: CASSSEGEAGGELFF; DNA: TGTGCCAGCAGCTCCGAAGGAGAGGCCGGCGGGGAGCTGTTTTTT
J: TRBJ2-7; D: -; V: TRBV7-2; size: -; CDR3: CASSFDRTYEQYF; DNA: TGTGCCAGCAGCTTCGACAGGACCTACGAGCAGTACTTC
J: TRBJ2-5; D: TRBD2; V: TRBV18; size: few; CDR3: CASSTTPPPQRGREETQYF; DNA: TGTGCCAGCTCAACGACTCCGCCTCCCCAGCGGGGGCGGGAAGAGACCCAGTACTTC
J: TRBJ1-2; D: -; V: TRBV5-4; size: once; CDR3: CASSPTRAIYGYTF; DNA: TGTGCCAGCAGCCCGACCAGGGCTATCTATGGCTACACCTTC